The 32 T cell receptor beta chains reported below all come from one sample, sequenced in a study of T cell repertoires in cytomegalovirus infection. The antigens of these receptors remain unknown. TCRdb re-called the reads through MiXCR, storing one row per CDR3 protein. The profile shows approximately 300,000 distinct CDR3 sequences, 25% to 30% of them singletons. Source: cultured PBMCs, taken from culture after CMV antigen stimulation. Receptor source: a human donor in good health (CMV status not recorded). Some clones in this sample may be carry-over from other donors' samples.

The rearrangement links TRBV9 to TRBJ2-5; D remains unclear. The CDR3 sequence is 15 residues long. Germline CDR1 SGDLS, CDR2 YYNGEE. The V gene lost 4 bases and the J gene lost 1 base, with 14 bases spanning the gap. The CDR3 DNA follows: TGTGCCAGCAGCCCAGACCCCACTTTCCAAGAGACCCAGTACTTC. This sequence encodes CASSPDPTFQETQYF.

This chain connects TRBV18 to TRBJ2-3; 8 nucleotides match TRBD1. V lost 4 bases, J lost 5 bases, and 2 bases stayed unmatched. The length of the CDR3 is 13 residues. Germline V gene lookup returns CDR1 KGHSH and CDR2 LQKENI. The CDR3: CASSRDRIDTQYF. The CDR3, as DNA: TGTGCCAGCTCACGGGACAGGATAGATACGCAGTATTTT.

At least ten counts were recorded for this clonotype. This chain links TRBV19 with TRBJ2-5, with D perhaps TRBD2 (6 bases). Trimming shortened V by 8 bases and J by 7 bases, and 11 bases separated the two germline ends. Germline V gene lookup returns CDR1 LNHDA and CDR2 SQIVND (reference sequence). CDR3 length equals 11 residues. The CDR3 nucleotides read TGTGCCAGTTACGGGGGACGGACCCAGTACTTC. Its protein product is CASYGGRTQYF.

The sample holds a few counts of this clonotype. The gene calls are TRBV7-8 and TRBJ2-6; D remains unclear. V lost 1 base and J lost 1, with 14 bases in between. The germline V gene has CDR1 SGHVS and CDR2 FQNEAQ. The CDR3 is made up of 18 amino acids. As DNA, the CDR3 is TGTGCCAGCAGCTTAGAGACTCCTCTCTGGTCTGGGGCCAACGTCCTGACTTTC. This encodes CASSLETPLWSGANVLTF.

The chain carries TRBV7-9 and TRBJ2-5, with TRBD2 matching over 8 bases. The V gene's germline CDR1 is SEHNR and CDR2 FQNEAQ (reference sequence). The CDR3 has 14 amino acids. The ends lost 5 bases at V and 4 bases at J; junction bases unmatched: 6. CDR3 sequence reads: CASSPPSGRETQYF. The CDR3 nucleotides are TGTGCCAGCAGCCCCCCTAGCGGGCGAGAGACCCAGTACTTC.

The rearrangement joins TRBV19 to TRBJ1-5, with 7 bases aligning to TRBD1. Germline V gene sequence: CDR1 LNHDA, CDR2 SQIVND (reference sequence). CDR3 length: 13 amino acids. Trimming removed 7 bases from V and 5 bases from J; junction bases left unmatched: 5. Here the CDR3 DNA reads TGTGCCAGTATAGGGACAGCATATCAGCCCCAGCATTTT. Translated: CASIGTAYQPQHF.

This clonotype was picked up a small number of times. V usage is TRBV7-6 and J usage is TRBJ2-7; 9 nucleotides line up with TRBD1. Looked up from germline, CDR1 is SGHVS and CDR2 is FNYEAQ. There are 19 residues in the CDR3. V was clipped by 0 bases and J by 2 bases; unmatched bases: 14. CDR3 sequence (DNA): TGTGCCAGCAGCTTAGCCCGGGACAGGGATTCTCTCCCCACCTACGAGCAGTACTTC. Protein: CASSLARDRDSLPTYEQYF.

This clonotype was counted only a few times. In DNA, the CDR3 is TGTGCCAGCAGTTTGGGACAGTGGCGTCGCACAGATACGCAGTATTTT. Its translation: CASSLGQWRRTDTQYF. The rearrangement uses TRBV12-3 or TRBV12-4 and TRBJ2-3; 7 positions match TRBD1. Trimming removed 3 bases from V and 1 base from J; junction bases left unmatched: 7. The CDR3 has 16 amino acids.

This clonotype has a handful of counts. DNA for the CDR3: TGTGCCAGCAGTTATTGGGGGGCCAATTCACCCCTCCACTTT. Its translation is CASSYWGANSPLHF. The V call is TRBV12-3 or TRBV12-4, the J call TRBJ1-6; a possible D gene is TRBD1 (6 bases). Deletions cut 4 bases from V and 7 bases from J, with 11 bases between. This CDR3 has 14 amino acids.

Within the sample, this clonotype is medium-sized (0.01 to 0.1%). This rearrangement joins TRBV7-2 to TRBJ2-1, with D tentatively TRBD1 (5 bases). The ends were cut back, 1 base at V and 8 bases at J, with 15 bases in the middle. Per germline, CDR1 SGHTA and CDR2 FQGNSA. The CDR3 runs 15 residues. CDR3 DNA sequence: TGTGCCAGCAGCTTAGAGCCAGGGATTATACATGAGCAGTTCTTC. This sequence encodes CASSLEPGIIHEQFF. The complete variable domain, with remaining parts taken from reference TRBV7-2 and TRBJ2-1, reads GAGVSQSPSNKVTEKGKDVELRCDPISGHTALYWYRQSLGQGLEFLIYFQGNSAPDKSGLPSDRFSAERTGGSVSTLTIQRTQQEDSAVYLCASSLEPGIIHEQFFGPGTRLTVL.

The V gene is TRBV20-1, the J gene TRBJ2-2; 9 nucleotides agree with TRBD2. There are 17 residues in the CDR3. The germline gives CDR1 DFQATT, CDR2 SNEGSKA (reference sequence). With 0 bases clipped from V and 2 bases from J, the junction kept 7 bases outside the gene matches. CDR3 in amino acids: CSARDPAGGLNTGELFF. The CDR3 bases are TGCAGTGCTAGAGACCCAGCGGGGGGCCTAAACACCGGGGAGCTGTTTTTT.

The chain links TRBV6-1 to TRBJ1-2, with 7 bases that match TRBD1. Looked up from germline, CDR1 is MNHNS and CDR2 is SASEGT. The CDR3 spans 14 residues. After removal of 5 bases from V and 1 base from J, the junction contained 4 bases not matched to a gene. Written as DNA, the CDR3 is TGTGCCAGCAGTCGGGACAGCCATAACTATGGCTACACCTTC. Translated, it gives CASSRDSHNYGYTF.

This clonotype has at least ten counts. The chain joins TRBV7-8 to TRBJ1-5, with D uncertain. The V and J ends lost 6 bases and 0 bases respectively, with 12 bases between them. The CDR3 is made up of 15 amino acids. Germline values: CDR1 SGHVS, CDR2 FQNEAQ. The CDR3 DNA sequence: TGTGCCAGCAGTTTCTTGCCCGGTAGCAATCAGCCCCAGCATTTT. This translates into CASSFLPGSNQPQHF.

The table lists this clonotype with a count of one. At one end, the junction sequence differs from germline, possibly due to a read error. CDR3 region: CASSPSPARVHHTGELLF. The DNA for the CDR3 is TGTGCCAGCAGCCCTAGCCCGGCCAGGGTCCATCACACCGGGGAGCTGCTTTTT. This chain connects TRBV7-3 to TRBJ2-2, with D perhaps TRBD1 or TRBD2 (5 bases each). The CDR3 spans 18 residues. Germline assignment: CDR1 SGHTA and CDR2 FQGTGA.

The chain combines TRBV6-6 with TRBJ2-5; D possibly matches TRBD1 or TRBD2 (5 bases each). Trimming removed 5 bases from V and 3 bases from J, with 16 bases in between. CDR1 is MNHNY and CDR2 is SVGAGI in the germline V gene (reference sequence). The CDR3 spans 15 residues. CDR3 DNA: TGTGCCAGCAGTCCCCTAGGGACCCGAGAAGAGACCCAGTACTTC. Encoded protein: CASSPLGTREETQYF.

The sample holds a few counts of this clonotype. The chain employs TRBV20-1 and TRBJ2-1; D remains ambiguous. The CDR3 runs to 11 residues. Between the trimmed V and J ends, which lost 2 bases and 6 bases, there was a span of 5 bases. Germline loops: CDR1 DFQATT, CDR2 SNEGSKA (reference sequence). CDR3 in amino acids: CSARSPNEQFF. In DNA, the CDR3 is TGCAGTGCTAGAAGCCCCAATGAGCAGTTCTTC.

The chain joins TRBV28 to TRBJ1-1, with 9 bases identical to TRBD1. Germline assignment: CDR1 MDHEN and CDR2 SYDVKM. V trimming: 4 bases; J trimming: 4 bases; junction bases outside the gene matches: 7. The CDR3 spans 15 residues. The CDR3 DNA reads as TGTGCCAGCAGTTCGTCCGGGACAGGGCTCACTGAAGCTTTCTTT. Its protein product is CASSSSGTGLTEAFF.

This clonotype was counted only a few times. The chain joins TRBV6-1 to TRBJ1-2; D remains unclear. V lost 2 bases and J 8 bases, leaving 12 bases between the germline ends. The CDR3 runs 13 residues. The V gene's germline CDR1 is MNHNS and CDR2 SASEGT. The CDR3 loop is CASSESLFGGYTF. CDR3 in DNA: TGTGCCAGCAGTGAAAGTTTGTTTGGGGGCTACACCTTC.

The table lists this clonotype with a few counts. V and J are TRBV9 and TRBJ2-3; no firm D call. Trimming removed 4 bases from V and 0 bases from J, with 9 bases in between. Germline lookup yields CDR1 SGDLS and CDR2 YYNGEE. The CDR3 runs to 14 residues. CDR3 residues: CASSPRRSTDTQYF. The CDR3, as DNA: TGTGCCAGCAGCCCGAGAAGGAGCACAGATACGCAGTATTTT.

As DNA, the CDR3 is TGCAGTGCCCCCTTAAGCGGGAGACAGACCCAGTACTTC. Its translation is CSAPLSGRQTQYF. The V gene is TRBV20-1, the J gene TRBJ2-5; 8 bases line up with TRBD2. Looked up from germline, CDR1 is DFQATT and CDR2 is SNEGSKA (reference sequence). The CDR3 runs to 13 residues. Trimming took 6 bases from V and 6 from J; bases not matched to a gene: 9.

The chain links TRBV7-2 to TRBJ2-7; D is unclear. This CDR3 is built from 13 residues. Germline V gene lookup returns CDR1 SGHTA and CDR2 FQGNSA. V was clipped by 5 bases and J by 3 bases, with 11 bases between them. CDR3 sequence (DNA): TGTGCCAGCAGCCAAGTGGCAGTCTACGAGCAGTACTTC. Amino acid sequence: CASSQVAVYEQYF.

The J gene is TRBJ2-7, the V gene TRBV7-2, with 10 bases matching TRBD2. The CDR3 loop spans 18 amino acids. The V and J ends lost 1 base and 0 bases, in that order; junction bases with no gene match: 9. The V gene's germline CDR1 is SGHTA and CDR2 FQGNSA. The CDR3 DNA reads TGTGCCAGCAGCTTAGTTGGTAGCGGGAGGCAGAGCTCCTACGAGCAGTACTTC. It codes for CASSLVGSGRQSSYEQYF.

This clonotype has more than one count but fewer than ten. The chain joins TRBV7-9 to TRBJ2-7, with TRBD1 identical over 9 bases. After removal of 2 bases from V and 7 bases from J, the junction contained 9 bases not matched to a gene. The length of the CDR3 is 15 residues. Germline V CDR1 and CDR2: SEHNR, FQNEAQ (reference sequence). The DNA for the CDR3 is TGTGCCAGCAGCTTAACCGGGACAGGGTTCGAAGAGCAGTACTTC. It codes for CASSLTGTGFEEQYF.

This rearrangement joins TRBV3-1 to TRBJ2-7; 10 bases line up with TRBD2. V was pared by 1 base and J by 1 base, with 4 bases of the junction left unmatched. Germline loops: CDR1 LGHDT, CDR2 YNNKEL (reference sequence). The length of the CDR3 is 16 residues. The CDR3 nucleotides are TGTGCCAGCAGCCAAGCGGGACTAGCGAATTCCTACGAGCAGTACTTC. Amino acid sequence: CASSQAGLANSYEQYF.

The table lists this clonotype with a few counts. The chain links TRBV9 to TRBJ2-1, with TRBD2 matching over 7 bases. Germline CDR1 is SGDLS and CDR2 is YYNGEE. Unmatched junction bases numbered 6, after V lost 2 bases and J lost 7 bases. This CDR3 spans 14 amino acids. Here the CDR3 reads CASSVVGGRNEQFF. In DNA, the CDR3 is TGTGCCAGCAGCGTCGTGGGAGGGAGAAATGAGCAGTTCTTC.

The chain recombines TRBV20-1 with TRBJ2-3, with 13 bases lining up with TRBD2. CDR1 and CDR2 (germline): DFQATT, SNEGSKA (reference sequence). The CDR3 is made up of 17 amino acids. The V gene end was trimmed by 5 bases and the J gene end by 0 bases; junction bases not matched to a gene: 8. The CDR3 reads CSAEGLAGTLSTDTQYF. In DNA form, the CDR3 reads TGCAGTGCTGAGGGACTAGCGGGGACTCTCAGCACAGATACGCAGTATTTT.

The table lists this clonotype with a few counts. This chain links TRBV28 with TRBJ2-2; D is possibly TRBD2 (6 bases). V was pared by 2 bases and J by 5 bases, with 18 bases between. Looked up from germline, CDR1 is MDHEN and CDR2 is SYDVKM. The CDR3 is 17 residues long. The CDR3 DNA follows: TGTGCCAGCAGTTTAGCGGAGGGTATGGGGGATACCGGGGAGCTGTTTTTT. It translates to CASSLAEGMGDTGELFF.

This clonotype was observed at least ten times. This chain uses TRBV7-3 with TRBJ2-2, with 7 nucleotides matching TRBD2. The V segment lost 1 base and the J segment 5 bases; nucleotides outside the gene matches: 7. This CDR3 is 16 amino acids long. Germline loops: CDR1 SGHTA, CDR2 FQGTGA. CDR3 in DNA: TGTGCCAGCAGCTTAATCGGGCAGGGAGGGACCGGGGAGCTGTTTTTT. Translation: CASSLIGQGGTGELFF.

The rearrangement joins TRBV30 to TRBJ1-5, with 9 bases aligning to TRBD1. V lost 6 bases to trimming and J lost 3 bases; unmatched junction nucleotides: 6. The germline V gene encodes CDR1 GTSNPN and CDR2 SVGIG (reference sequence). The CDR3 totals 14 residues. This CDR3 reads CACATGGDNQPQHF. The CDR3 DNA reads TGTGCCTGCGCGACAGGGGGTGACAATCAGCCCCAGCATTTT.

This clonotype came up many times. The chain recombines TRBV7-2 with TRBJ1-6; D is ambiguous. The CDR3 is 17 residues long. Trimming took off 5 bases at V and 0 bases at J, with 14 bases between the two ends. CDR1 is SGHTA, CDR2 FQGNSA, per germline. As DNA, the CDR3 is TGTGCCAGCAGCCCCTGGCGGGTCAGCTCCTATAATTCACCCCTCCACTTT. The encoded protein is CASSPWRVSSYNSPLHF.

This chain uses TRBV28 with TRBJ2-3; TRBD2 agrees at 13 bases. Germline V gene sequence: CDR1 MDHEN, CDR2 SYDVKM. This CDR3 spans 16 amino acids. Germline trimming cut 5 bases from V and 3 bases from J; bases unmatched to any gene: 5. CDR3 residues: CASSPRTSGRTDTQYF. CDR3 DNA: TGTGCCAGCAGTCCTCGGACTAGCGGGAGAACAGATACGCAGTATTTT.

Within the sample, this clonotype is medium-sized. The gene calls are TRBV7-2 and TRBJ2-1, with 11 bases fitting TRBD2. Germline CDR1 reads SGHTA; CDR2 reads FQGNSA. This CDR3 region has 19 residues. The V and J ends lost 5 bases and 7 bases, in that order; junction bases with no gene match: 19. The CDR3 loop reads CASSPRTSGLPLGMNEQFF. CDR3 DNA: TGTGCCAGCAGCCCGCGGACTAGCGGGCTACCCTTGGGAATGAATGAGCAGTTCTTC. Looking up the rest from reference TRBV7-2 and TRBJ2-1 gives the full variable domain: GAGVSQSPSNKVTEKGKDVELRCDPISGHTALYWYRQSLGQGLEFLIYFQGNSAPDKSGLPSDRFSAERTGGSVSTLTIQRTQQEDSAVYLCASSPRTSGLPLGMNEQFFGPGTRLTVL.